This paragraph covers one TCR beta chain sequence. Its antigen remains undetermined. No qualities accompany the bases; no much larger clone lies one base away. Cut back by 6 bases and 2 bases, the V and J ends lie 13 bases apart. The CDR1 and CDR2 encoded by the germline V gene are MGHDK and SYGVNS. Counted from cysteine to phenylalanine, this CDR3 has 14 amino acids. Of all the DNA, just the CDR3 is kept, 42 bases in frame from base 1. Thymus tissue was obtained as surgical resects removed during corrective cardiac surgery. The donors were immunologically healthy infants in Finland who had open corrective cardiac surgery for congenital heart defects. After being mechanically released from the tissue, thymocytes were kept at -70 degrees C in pellets of roughly 8.5-34 million cells. A QIAsymphony instrument was used to extract genomic DNA from the frozen cell pellets. The record originates from a study of human thymus T cells (dated by TCRdb to 2020 to 2022). Broadly, across the study: The study described the TCR alpha and beta repertoires in under 10 infant thymus samples and a handful of matching peripheral blood samples. Donor ages ranging from about 7 to 250 days were recorded, and a handful of male and a couple of female infants were included in the cohort. The paper's findings and limits, for the study overall: On average, thymus samples yielded about 810,000 unique TCRB clonotypes, whereas blood samples yielded 65,000 to 100,000. Biased V and J gene segment usage appeared to be present in both thymic and peripheral blood repertoires. According to the related research, thymic TCR repertoires were highly overlapping among unrelated individuals.

Using the immunoSEQ multiplex PCR assay, the TCRB and TCRAD loci were amplified from a standardized quantity of quality-controlled genomic DNA. The amplicons covered the V(D)J region and were long enough to include the CDR3 and to identify the V and J genes. Amplicon sequencing was performed on an Illumina platform through the commercial immunoSEQ service. Per the source publication's procedure: Corrections for primer bias and sequencing errors followed previously described methods, while TCRAD and TCRB definitions were based on the IMGT database. Analysis of the repertoires was done with immunoSEQ Analyzer 3.0 and VDJTools and included basic statistics, V/J segment usage, diversity estimates, rarefaction and pairwise overlap. Chao1, ChaoE, Efron-Thisted, Shannon and inverse Simpson indices were used to estimate diversity, which was also estimated on datasets down-sampled to the smallest sample. Repertoire overlap was assessed by strict matching of CDR3 nucleotide sequence, V gene and J gene, and clustering was done by Jaccard-based multidimensional scaling. The table was pulled from immuneACCESS by TCRdb, which kept in-frame rearrangements only. Such tables lose some clones; where checked, under half of the loss comes from unresolved V genes, and the rest has no known cause. The DNA was the basis for D and trimming; V, J and clone size are from that table. The table for this sample lists around 70,000 clones; roughly 94% of them were counted only once. The top ten hold around 0.03% of the sample.

This sequence uses TRBV25-1 and TRBJ2-5; no D gene is confidently identified. The material sequenced was thymus tissue. The sequence was obtained from a girl in the first two years of life with a congenital heart defect but otherwise immunologically healthy. At the DNA level, the sequence is TGTGCCAGCAGCCTTGGCATACCTCAAGAGACCCAGTACTTC. Its amino acids are CASSLGIPQETQYF.